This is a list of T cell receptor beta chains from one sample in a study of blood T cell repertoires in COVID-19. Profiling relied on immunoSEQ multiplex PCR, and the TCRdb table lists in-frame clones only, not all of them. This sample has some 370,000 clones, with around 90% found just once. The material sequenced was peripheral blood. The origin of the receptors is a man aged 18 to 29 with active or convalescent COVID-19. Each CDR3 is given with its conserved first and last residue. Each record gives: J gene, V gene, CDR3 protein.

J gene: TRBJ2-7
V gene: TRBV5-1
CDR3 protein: CASSSGTGLLYEQYF

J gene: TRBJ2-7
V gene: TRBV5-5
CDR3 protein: CASSFISTGAYEQYF

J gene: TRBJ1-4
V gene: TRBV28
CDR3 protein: CASSFPDRGTNEKLFF

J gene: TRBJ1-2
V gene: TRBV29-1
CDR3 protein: CSVEEPTHQGPLGYTF

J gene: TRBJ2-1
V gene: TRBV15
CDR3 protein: CATSRRVGGGNEQFF

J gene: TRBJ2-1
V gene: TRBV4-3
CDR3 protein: CASSPSGRYNEQFF

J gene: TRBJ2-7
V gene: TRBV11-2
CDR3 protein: CASSLGGLAGGSYEQYF

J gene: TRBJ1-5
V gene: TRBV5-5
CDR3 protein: CASSREGEHQPQHF

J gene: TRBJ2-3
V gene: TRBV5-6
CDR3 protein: CASRTGTGLSTDTQYF

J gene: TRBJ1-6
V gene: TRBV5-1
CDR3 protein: CASSPGWGDSPLHF

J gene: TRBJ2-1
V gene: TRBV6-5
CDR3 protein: CASSPAGGSYNEQFF

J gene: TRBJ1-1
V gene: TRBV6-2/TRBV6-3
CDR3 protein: CASSRTSGGTEAFF

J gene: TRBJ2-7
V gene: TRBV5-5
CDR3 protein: CASSLVTGVSPPYEQYF

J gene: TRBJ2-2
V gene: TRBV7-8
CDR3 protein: CASSPIPRDRLNTGELFF

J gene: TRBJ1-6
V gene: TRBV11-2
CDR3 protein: CASSLSRRGNSPLHF